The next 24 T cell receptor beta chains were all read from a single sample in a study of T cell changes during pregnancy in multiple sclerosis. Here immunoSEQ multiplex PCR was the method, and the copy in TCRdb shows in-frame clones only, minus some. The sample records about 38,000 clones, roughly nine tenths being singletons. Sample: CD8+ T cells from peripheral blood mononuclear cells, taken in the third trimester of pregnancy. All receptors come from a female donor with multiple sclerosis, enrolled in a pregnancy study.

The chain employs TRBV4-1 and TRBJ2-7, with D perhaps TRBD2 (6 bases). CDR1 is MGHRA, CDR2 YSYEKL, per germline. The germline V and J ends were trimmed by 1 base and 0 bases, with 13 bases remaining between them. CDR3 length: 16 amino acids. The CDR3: CASSQVAGRSSYEQYF. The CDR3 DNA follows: TGCGCCAGCAGCCAAGTGGCCGGGAGATCCTCCTACGAGCAGTACTTC.

The CDR3 here is CASLPRLAGDYEEQYF. The CDR3 nucleotides are TGTGCCAGCCTCCCCAGACTAGCGGGGGACTACGAAGAGCAGTACTTC. The chain joins TRBV28 to TRBJ2-5; 12 nucleotides match TRBD2. The CDR3 is 16 residues long. Unmatched junction bases numbered 18, after V lost 8 bases and J lost 11 bases. Per germline, CDR1 MDHEN and CDR2 SYDVKM.

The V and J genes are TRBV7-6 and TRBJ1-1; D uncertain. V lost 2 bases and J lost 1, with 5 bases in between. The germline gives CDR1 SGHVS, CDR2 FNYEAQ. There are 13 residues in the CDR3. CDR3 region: CASSLNRNTEAFF. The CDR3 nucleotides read TGTGCCAGCAGCTTAAACAGGAACACTGAAGCTTTCTTT.

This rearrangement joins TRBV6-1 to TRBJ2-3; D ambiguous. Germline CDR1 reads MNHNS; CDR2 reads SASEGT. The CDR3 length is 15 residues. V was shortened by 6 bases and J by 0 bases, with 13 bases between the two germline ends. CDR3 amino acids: CASRISVHSTDTQYF. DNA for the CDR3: TGTGCCAGCAGGATTTCCGTACATAGCACAGATACGCAGTATTTT.

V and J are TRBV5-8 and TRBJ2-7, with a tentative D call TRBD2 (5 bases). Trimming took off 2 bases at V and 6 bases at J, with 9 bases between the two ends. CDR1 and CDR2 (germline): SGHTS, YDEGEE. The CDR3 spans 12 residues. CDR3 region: CASSLGLSEQYF. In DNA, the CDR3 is TGTGCCAGCAGCTTAGGACTTAGCGAGCAGTACTTC.

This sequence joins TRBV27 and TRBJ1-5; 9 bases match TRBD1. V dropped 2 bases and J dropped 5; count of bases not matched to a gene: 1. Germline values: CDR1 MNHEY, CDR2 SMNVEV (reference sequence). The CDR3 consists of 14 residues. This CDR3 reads CASSLNRGHQPQHF. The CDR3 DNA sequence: TGTGCCAGCAGTTTAAACAGGGGGCATCAGCCCCAGCATTTT.

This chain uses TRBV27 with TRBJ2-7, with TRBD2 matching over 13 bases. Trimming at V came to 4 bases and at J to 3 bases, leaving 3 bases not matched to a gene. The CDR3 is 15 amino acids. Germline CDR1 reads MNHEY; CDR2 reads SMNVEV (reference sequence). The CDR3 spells CASSSRTSGSYEQYF. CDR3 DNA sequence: TGTGCCAGCAGTTCCAGGACTAGCGGGAGCTACGAGCAGTACTTC.

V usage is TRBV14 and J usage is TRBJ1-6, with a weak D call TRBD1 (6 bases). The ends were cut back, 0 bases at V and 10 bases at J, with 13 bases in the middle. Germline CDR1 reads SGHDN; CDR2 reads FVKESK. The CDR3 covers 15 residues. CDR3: CASSQDPQGVSPLHF. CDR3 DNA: TGTGCCAGCAGCCAAGATCCACAGGGTGTATCACCCCTCCACTTT.

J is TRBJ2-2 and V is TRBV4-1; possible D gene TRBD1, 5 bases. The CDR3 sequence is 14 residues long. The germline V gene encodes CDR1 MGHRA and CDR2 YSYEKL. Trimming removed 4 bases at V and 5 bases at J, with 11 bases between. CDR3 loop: CASSRGGLTGELFF. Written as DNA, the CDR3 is TGCGCCAGCAGCCGGGGCGGTCTGACCGGGGAGCTGTTTTTT.

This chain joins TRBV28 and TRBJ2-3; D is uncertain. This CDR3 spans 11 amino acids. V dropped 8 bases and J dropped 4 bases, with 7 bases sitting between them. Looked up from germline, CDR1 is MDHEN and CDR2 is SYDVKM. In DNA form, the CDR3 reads TGTGCCAGCTTGTCAGCAGATACGCAGTATTTT. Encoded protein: CASLSADTQYF.

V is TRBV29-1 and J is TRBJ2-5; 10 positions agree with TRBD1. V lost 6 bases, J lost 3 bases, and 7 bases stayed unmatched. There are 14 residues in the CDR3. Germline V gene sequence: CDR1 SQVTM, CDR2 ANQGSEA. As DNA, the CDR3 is TGCAGCGTCTTCGGACAGGGGGTAGAAGAGACCCAGTACTTC. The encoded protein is CSVFGQGVEETQYF. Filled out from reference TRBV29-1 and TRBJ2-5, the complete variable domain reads SAVISQKPSRDICQRGTSLTIQCQVDSQVTMMFWYRQQPGQSLTLIATANQGSEATYESGFVIDKFPISRPNLTFSTLTVSNMSPEDSSIYLCSVFGQGVEETQYFGPGTRLLVL.

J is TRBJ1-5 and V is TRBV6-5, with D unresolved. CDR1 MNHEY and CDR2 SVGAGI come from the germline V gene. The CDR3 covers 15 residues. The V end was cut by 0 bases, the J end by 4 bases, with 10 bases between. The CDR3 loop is CASSYSIPVNQPQHF. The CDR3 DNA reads TGTGCCAGCAGTTACTCGATCCCGGTAAATCAGCCCCAGCATTTT.

Here the CDR3 reads CASSKGAGGSYEQYF. CDR3 in DNA: TGCGCCAGCAGCAAGGGGGCAGGGGGTTCGTACGAGCAGTACTTC. The gene calls are TRBV4-3 and TRBJ2-7; 7 bases agree with TRBD1. Germline V gives CDR1 LGHNA, CDR2 YSLEER. With V trimmed by 5 bases and J by 4 bases, 11 bases remained unmatched. The CDR3 sequence is 15 residues long.

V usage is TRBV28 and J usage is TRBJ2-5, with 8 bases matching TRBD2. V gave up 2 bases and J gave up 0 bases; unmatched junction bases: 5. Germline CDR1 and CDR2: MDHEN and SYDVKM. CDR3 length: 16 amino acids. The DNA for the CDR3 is TGTGCCAGCAGTTTAAAAGCGGGAGAAGACCAAGAGACCCAGTACTTC. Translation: CASSLKAGEDQETQYF.

The chain's CDR3 is CSVEVSYNEQFF. The CDR3 nucleotides read TGCAGCGTTGAAGTATCCTACAATGAGCAGTTCTTC. The V gene is TRBV29-1, the J gene TRBJ2-1; unclear D gene. Germline assignment: CDR1 SQVTM and CDR2 ANQGSEA. Trimming cost V 1 base and J 1 base, with 2 bases left between them. There are 12 residues in the CDR3.

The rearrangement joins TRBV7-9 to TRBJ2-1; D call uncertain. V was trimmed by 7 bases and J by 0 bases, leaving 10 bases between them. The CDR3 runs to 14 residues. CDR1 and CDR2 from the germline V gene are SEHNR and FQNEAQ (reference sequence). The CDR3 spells CASTYSGSYNEQFF. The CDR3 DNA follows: TGTGCCAGCACCTATAGTGGCTCCTACAATGAGCAGTTCTTC. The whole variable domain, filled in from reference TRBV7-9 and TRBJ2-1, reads DTGVSQNPRHKITKRGQNVTFRCDPISEHNRLYWYRQTLGQGPEFLTYFQNEAQLEKSRLLSDRFSAERPKGSFSTLEIQRTEQGDSAMYLCASTYSGSYNEQFFGPGTRLTVL.

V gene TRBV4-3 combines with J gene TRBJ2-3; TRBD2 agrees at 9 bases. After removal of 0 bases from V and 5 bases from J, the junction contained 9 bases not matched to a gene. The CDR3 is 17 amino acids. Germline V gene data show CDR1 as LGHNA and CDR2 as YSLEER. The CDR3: CASSQDRAGGLGDTQYF. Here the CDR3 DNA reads TGCGCCAGCAGCCAAGATAGGGCGGGAGGGCTGGGAGATACGCAGTATTTT.

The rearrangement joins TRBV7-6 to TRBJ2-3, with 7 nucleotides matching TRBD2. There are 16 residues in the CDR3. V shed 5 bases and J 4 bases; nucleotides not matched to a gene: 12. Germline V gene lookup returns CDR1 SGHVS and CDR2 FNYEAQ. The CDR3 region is CASSPRTGGGSDTQYF. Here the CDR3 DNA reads TGTGCCAGCAGCCCGCGTACGGGGGGAGGGTCAGATACGCAGTATTTT.

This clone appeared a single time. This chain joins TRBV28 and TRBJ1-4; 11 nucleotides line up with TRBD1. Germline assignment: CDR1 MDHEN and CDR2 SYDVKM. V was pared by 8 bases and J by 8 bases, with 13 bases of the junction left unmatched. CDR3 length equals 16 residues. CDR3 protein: CASEGGQGALREKLFF. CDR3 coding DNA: TGTGCCAGCGAAGGCGGACAGGGGGCGCTTCGGGAAAAACTGTTTTTT.

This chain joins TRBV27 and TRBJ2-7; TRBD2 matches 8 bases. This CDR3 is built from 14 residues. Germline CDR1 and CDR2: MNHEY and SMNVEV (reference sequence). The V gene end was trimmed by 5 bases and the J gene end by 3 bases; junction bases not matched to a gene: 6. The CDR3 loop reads CASSQERGHYEQYF. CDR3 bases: TGTGCCAGCAGTCAGGAGCGGGGGCACTACGAGCAGTACTTC.

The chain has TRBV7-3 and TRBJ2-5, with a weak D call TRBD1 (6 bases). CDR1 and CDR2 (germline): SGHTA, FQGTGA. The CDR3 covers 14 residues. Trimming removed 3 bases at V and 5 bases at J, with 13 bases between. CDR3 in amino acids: CASSFWGRRETQYF. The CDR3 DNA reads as TGTGCCAGCAGCTTTTGGGGGCGCCGGGAGACCCAGTACTTC. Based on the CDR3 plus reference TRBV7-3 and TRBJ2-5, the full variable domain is GAGVSQTPSNKVTEKGKYVELRCDPISGHTALYWYRQSLGQGPEFLIYFQGTGAADDSGLPNDRFFAVRPEGSVSTLKIQRTERGDSAVYLCASSFWGRRETQYFGPGTRLLVL.

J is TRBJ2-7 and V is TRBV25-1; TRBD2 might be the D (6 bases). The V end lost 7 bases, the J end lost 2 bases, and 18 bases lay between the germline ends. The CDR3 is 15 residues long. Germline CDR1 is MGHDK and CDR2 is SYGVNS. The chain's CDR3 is CASTGGLIRTYEQYF. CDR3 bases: TGTGCCAGCACCGGGGGACTTATAAGGACCTACGAGCAGTACTTC.

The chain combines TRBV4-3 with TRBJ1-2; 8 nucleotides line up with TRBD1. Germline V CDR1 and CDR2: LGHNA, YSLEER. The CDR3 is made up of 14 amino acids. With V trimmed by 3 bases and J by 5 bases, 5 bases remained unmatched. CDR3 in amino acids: CASSQDTGGYGYTF. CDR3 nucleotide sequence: TGCGCCAGCAGCCAGGATACAGGGGGATATGGCTACACCTTC.

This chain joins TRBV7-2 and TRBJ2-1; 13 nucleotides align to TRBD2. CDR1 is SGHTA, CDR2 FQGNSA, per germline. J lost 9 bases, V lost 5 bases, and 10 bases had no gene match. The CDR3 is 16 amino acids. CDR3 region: CASSPRTSGSGSEQFF. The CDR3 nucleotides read TGTGCCAGCAGCCCTAGGACTAGCGGGAGTGGGTCTGAGCAGTTCTTC.